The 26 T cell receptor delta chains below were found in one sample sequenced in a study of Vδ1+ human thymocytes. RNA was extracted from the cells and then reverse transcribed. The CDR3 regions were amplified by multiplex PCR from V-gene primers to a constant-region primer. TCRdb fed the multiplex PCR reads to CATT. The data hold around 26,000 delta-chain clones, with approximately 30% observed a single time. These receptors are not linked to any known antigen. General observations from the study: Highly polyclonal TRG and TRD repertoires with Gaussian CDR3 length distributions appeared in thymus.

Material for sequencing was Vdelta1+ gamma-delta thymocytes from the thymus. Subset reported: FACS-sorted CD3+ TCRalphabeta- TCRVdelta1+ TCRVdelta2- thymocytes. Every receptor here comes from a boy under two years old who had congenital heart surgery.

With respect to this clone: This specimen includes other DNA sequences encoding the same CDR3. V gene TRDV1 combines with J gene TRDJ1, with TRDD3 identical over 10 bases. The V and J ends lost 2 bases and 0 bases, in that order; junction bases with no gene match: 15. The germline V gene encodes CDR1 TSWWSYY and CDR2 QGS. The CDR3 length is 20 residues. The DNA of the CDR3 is TGTGCTCTTGGGGAAAACCCTTCGTACTGGGGGATTGGGTACACCGATAAACTCATCTTT. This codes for CALGENPSYWGIGYTDKLIF.

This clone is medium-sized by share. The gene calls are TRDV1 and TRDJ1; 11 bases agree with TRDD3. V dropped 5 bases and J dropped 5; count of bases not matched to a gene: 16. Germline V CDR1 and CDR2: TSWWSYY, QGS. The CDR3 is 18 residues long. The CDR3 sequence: CALGNRMGDTLNSDKLIF. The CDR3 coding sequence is TGTGCTCTTGGGAACCGGATGGGGGATACGCTTAATTCTGATAAACTCATCTTT.

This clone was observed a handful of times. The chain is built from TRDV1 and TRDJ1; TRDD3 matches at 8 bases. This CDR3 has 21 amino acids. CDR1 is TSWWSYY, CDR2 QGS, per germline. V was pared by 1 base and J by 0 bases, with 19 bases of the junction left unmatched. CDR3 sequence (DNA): TGTGCTCTTGGGGAACCCTATTTGAGGGGGATATCGACTCCGTACACCGATAAACTCATCTTT. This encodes CALGEPYLRGISTPYTDKLIF.

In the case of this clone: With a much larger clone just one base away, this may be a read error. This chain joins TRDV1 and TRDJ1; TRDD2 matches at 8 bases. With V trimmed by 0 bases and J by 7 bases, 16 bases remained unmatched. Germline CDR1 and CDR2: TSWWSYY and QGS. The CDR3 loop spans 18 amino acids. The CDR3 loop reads CALGELNHIRFFLPKLIF. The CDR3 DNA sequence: TGTGCTCTTGGGGAACTTAATCATATTCGATTCTTCCTACCTAAACTCATCTTT.

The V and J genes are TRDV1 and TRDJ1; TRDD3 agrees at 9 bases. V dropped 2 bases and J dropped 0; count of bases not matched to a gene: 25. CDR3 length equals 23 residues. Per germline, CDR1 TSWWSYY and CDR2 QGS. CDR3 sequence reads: CALGENDPYDDWGNGLYTDKLIF. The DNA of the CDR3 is TGTGCTCTTGGGGAAAACGACCCCTACGACGACTGGGGGAATGGGCTTTACACCGATAAACTCATCTTT.

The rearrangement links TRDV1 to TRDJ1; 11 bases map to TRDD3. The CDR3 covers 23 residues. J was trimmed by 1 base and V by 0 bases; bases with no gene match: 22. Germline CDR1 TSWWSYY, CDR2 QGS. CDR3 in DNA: TGTGCTCTTGGGGAACTGAGAACCCCTCTTGGGGGATACGCTTTCTTAGGCACCGATAAACTCATCTTT. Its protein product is CALGELRTPLGGYAFLGTDKLIF.

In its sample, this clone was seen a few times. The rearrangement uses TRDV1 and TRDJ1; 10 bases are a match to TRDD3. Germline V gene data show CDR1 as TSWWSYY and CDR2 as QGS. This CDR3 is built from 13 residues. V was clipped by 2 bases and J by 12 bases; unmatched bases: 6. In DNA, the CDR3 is TGTGCTCTTGGGGAAGCCTGGGGGATAAGAATCATCTTT. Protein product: CALGEAWGIRIIF.

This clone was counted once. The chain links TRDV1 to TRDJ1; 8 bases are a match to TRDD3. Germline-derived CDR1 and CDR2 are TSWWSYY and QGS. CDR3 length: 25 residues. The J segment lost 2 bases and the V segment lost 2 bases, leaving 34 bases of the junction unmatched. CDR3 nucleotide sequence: TGTGCTCTTGGGGAATCTCCCTCAGAATCGGGGATACAAGCGGGTCTGGTGGGTAGGACCGATAAACTCATCTTT. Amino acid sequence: CALGESPSESGIQAGLVGRTDKLIF.

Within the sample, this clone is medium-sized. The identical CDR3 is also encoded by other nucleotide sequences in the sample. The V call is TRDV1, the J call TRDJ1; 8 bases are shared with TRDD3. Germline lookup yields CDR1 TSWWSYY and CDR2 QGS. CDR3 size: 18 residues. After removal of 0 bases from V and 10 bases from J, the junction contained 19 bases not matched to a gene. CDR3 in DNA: TGTGCTCTTGGGGAACTAAGTGCGTCCTACCTGAAACTGGGGGGACTCATCTTT. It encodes CALGELSASYLKLGGLIF.

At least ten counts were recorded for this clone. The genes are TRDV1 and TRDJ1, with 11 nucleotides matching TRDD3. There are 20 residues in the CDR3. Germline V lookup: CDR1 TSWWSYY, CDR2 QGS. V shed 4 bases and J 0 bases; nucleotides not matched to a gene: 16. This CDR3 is CALGAPRYWGIGEYTDKLIF. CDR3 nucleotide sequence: TGTGCTCTTGGGGCACCTCGGTACTGGGGGATAGGAGAGTACACCGATAAACTCATCTTT.

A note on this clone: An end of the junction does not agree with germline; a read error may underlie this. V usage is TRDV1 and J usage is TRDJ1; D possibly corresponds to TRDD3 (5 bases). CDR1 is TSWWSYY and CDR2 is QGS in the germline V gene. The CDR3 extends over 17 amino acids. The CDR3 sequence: CALGKLVVGDRTDKLIF. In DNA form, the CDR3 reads TGTGCTCTTGGGAAACTCGTGGTTGGGGACCGCACCGATAAACTCATCTTT.

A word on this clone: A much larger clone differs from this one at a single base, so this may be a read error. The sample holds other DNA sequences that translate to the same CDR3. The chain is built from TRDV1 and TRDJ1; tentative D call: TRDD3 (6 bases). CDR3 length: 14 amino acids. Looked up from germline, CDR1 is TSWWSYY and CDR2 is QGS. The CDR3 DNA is TGCGCTCTTGGGGAACTGGGTCTCACCGATAAACTCATCTTT. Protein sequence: CALGELGLTDKLIF.

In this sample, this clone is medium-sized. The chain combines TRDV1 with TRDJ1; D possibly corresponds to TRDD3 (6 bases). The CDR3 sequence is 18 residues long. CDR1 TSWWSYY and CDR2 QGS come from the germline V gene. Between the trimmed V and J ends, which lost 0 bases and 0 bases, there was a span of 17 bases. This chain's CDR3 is CALGELPEVGGYTDKLIF. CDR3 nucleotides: TGTGCTCTTGGGGAACTACCCGAGGTTGGGGGCTACACCGATAAACTCATCTTT.

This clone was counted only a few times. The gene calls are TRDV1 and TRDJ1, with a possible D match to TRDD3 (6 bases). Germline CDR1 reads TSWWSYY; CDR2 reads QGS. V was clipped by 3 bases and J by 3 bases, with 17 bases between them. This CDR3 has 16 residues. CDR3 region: CALGESYWEYADKLIF. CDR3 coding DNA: TGTGCTCTTGGGGAGTCATACTGGGAGTATGCCGATAAACTCATCTTT.

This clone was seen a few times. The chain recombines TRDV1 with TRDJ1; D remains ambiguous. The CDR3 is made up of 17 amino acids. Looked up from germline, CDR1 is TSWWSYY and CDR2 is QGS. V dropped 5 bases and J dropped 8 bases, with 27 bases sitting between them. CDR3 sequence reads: CALGPGLPPSTASKLIF. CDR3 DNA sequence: TGTGCTCTTGGGCCGGGCCTCCCTCCCTCTACTGCATCAAAACTCATCTTT.

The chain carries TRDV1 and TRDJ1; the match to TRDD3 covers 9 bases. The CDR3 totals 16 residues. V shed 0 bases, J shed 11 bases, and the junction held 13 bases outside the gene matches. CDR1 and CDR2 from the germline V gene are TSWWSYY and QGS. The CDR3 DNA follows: TGTGCTCTTGGGGAACTCGCCTGTGCTGGGGGATTTGACCTCATCTTT. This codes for CALGELACAGGFDLIF.

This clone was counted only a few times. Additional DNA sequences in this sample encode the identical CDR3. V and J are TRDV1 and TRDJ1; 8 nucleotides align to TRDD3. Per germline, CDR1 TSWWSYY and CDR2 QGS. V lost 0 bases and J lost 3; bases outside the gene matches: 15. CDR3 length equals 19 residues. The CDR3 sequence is CALGELYDVGVLGADKLIF. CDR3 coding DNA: TGTGCTCTTGGGGAACTATACGACGTCGGTGTACTGGGGGCCGATAAACTCATCTTT.

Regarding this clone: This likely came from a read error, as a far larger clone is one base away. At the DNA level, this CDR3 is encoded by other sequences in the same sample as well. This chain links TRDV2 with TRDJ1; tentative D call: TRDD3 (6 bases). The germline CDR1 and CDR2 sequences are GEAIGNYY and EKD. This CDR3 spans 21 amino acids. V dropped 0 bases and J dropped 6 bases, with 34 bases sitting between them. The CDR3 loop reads CACDTGRGPTGLTKHSHKLIF. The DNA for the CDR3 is TGTGCCTGTGACACCGGAAGGGGGCCTACTGGGCTTACGAAGCATTCCCATAAACTCATCTTT.

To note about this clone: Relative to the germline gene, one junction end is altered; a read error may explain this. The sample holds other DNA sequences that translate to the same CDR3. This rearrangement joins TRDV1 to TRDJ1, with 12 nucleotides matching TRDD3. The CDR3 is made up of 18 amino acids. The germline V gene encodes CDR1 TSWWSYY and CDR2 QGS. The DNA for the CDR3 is TGTGCCCTTGGGGAACAGCCTGGGGGATACGCGATTGCCGATAAACTCATCTTT. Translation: CALGEQPGGYAIADKLIF.

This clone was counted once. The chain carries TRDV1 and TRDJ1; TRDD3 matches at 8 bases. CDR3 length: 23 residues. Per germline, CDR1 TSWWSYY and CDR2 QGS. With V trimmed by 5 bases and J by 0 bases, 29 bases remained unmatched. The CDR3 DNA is TGTGCTCTTGGGAGAGGTTTGACAGGCAGGAGGGGGATAGTGAAGGGGTACACCGATAAACTCATCTTT. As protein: CALGRGLTGRRGIVKGYTDKLIF.

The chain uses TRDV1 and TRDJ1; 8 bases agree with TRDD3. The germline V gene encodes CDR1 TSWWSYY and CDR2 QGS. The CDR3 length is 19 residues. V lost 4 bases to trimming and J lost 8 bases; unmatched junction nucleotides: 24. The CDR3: CALGGQVASTLLGGTKLIF. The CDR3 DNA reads TGTGCTCTTGGGGGCCAGGTGGCTTCCACCCTACTGGGGGGCACCAAACTCATCTTT.

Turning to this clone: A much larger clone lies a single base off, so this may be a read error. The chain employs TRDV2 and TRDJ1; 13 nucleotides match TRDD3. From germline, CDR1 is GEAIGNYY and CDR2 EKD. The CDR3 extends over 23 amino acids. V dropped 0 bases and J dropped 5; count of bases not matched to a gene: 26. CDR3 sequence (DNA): TGTGCCTGTGACACCGGGACCTACTACTGGGGGATACGCGTATCGTTAGCTGGGGATAAACTCATCTTT. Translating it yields CACDTGTYYWGIRVSLAGDKLIF.

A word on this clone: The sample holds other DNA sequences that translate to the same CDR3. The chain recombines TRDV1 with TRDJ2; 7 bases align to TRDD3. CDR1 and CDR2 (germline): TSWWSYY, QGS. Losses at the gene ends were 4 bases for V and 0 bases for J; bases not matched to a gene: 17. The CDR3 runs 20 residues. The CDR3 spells CALGARRRGIPGPLTAQLFF. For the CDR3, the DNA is TGTGCTCTTGGGGCCCGACGTCGGGGGATCCCGGGCCCTTTGACAGCACAACTCTTCTTT.

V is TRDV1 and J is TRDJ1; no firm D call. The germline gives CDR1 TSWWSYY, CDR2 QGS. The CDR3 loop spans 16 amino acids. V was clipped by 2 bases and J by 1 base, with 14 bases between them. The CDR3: CALGEDKPLSTDKLIF. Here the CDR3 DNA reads TGTGCTCTTGGGGAAGATAAGCCATTGTCCACCGATAAACTCATCTTT.

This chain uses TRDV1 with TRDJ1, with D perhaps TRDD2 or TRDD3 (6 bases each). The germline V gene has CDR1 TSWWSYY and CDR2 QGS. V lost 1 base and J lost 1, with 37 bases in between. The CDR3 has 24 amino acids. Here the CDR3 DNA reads TGTGCTCTTGGGGAACACACTTCCTGGGGTACTAAGCGGCCAACCGACGACACCACCGATAAACTCATCTTT. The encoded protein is CALGEHTSWGTKRPTDDTTDKLIF.

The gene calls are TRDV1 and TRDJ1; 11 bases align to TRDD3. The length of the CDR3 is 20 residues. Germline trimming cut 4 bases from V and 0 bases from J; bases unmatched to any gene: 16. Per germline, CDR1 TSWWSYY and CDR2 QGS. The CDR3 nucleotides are TGTGCTCTTGGGGTACTTCCTCGACTGGGGGATAGCCCGTACACCGATAAACTCATCTTT. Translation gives CALGVLPRLGDSPYTDKLIF.